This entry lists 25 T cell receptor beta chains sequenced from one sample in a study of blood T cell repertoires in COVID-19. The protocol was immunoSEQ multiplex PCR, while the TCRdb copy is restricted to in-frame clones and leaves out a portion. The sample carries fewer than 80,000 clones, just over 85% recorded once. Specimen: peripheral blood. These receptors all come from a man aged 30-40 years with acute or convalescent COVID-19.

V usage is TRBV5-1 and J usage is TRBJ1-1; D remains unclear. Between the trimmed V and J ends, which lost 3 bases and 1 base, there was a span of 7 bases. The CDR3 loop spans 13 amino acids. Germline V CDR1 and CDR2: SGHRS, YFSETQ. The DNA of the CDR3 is TGCGCCAGCAGCTGGGCTGAGAACACTGAAGCTTTCTTT. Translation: CASSWAENTEAFF.

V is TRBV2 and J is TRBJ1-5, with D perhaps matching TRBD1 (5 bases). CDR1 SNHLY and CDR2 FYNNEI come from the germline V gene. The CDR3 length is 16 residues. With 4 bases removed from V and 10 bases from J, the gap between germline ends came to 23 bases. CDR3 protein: CASSVGPDVRIYPQHF. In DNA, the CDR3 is TGTGCCAGCAGTGTGGGGCCGGACGTTAGGATCTACCCCCAGCATTTT.

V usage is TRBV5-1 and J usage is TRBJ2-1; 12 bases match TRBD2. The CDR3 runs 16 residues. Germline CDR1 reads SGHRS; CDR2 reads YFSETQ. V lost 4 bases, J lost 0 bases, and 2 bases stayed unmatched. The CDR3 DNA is TGCGCCAGCAGCCTGACTAGCGGGAGCTCCTACAATGAGCAGTTCTTC. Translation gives CASSLTSGSSYNEQFF.

The CDR3 sequence is CAWTKTGGYTEAFF. The CDR3 DNA is TGTGCCTGGACCAAGACAGGAGGATACACTGAAGCTTTCTTT. The chain combines TRBV30 with TRBJ1-1; D possibly corresponds to TRBD1 (6 bases). CDR1 is GTSNPN, CDR2 SVGIG, per germline (reference sequence). The CDR3 contains 14 residues. Trimming took 4 bases from V and 3 from J, leaving 15 bases between them.

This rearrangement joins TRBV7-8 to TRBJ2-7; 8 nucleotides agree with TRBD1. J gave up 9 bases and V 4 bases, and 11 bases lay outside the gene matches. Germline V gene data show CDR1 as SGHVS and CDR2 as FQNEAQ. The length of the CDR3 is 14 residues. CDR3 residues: CASSSQTLTGVQYF. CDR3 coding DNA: TGTGCCAGCAGCTCGCAAACCTTGACAGGGGTGCAGTACTTC.

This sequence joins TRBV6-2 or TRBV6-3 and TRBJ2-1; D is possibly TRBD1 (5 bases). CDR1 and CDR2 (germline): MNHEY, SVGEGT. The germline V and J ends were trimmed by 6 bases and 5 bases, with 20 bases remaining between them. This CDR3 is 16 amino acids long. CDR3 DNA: TGTGCCAGCAGCCGCCTGACAGACGCGTTTAACAATGAGCAGTTCTTC. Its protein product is CASSRLTDAFNNEQFF.

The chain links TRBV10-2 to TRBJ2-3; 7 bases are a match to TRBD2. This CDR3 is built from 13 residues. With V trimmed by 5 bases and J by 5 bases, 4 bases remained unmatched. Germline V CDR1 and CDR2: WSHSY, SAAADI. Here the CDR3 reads CASSPGRGDTQYF. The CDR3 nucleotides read TGCGCCAGCAGTCCAGGGAGGGGAGATACGCAGTATTTT.

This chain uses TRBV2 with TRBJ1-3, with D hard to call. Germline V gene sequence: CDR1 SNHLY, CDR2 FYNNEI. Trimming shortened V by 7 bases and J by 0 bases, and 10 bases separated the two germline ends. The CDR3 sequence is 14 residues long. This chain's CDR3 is CASITGYSGNTIYF. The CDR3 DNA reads TGTGCCAGCATTACGGGATACTCTGGAAACACCATATATTTT.

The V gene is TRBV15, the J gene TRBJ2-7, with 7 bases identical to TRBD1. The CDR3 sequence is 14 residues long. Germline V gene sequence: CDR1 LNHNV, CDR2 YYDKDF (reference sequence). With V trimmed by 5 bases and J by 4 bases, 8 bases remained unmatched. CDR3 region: CATSRGQSPYEQYF. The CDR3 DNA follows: TGTGCCACCAGCCGGGGACAGAGCCCTTACGAGCAGTACTTC.

Written as DNA, the CDR3 is TGTGCCAGCAGCTGGATACTTGGGGGGGAGACCCAGTACTTC. This sequence encodes CASSWILGGETQYF. The gene calls are TRBV5-5 and TRBJ2-5, with D possibly being TRBD2 (6 bases). CDR1 is SGHKS, CDR2 YYEKEE, per germline (reference sequence). CDR3 length equals 14 residues. Trimming took 3 bases from V and 5 from J, leaving 14 bases between them.

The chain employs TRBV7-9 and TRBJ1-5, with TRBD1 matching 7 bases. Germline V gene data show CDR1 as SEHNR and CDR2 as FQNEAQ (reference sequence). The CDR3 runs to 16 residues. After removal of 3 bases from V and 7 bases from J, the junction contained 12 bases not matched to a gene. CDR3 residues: CASSLGIGGAGQPQHF. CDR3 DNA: TGTGCCAGCAGCTTGGGTATAGGGGGCGCAGGGCAGCCCCAGCATTTT.

CDR3 sequence (DNA): TGTGCCACCAGCACGCAGGTCCCCTCTGGGGCCAACGTCCTGACTTTC. Translated: CATSTQVPSGANVLTF. The chain combines TRBV15 with TRBJ2-6; D gene ambiguous. V was shortened by 4 bases and J by 0 bases, with 10 bases between the two germline ends. CDR1 and CDR2 from the germline V gene are LNHNV and YYDKDF (reference sequence). This CDR3 region has 16 residues.

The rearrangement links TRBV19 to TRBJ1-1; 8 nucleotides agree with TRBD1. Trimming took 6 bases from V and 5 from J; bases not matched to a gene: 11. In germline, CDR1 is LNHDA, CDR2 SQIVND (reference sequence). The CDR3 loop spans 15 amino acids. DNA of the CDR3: TGTGCCAGTAGGATTCCGGGACAGGAGTGGACTGAAGCTTTCTTT. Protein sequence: CASRIPGQEWTEAFF.

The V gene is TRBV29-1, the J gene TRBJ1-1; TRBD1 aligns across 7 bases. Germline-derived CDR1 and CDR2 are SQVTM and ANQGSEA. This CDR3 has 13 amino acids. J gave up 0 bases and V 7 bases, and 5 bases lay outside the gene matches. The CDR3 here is CSGMDRLNTEAFF. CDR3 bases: TGCAGCGGCATGGACAGGCTGAACACTGAAGCTTTCTTT.

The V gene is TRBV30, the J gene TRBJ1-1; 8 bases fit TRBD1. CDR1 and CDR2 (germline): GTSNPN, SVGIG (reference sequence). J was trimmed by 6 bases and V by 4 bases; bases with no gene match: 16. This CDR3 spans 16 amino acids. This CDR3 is CAWNPRWQGALPEAFF. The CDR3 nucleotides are TGTGCCTGGAACCCCCGGTGGCAGGGGGCTTTACCTGAAGCTTTCTTT.

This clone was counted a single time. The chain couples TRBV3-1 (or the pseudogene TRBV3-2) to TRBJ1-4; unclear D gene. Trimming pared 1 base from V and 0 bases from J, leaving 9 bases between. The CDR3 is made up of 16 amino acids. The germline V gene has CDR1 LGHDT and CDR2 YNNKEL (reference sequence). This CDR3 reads CASSQGFGTTNEKLFF. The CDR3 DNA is TGTGCCAGCAGCCAAGGGTTCGGTACAACTAATGAAAAACTGTTTTTT.

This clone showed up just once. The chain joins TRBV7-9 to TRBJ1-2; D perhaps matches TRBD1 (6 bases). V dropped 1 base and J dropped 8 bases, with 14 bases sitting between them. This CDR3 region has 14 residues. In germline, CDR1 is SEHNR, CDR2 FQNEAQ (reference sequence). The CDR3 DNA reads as TGTGCCAGCAGCTTAGTCACAGGGAGTAACGGCTACACCTTC. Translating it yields CASSLVTGSNGYTF.

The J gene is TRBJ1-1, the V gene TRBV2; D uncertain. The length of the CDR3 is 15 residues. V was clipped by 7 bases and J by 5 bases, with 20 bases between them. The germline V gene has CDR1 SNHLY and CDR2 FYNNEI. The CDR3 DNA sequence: TGTGCCAGCACCCTTTCAATTTCTCGGGGTACTGAAGCTTTCTTT. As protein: CASTLSISRGTEAFF.

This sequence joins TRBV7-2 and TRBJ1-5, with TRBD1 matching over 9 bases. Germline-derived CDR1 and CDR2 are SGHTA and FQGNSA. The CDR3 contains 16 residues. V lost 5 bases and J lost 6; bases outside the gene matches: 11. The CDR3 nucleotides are TGTGCCAGCAGCCCCCCAACAACAGGGGGCGGTCAGCCCCAGCATTTT. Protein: CASSPPTTGGGQPQHF.

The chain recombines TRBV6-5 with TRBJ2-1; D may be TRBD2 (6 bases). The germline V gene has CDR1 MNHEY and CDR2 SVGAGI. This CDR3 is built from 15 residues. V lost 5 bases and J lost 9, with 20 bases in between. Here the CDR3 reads CASSPRFPGGGEQFF. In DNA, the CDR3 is TGTGCCAGCAGTCCGCGGTTCCCCGGGGGTGGTGAGCAGTTCTTC.

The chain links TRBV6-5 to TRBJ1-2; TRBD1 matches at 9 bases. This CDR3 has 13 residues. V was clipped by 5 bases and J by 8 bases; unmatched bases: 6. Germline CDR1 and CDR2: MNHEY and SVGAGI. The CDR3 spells CASSRDRDSGYTF. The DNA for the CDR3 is TGTGCCAGCAGTCGGGACAGGGATTCAGGCTACACCTTC.

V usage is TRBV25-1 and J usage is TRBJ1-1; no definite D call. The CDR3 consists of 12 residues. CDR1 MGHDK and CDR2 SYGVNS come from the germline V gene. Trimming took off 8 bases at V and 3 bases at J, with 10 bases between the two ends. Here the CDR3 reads CASAEVYTEAFF. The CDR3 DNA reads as TGTGCCAGCGCAGAAGTGTACACTGAAGCTTTCTTT.

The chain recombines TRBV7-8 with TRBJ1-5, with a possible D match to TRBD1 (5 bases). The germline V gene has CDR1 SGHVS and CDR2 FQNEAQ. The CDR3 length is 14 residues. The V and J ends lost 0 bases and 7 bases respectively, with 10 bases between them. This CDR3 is CASSLAGGGQPQHF. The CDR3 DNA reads TGTGCCAGCAGCTTAGCCGGGGGTGGACAGCCCCAGCATTTT.

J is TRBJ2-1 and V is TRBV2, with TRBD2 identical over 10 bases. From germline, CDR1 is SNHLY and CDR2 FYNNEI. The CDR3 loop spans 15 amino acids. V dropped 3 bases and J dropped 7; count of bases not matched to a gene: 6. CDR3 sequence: CASSEDSGGANEQFF. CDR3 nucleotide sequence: TGTGCCAGCAGTGAGGACAGCGGGGGGGCGAATGAGCAGTTCTTC.

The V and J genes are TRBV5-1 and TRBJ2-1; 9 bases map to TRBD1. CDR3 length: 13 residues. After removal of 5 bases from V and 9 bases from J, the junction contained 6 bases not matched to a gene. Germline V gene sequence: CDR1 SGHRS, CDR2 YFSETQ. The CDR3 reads CASRGQGAGEQFF. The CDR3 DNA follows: TGCGCCAGCAGGGGACAGGGAGCGGGTGAGCAGTTCTTC.